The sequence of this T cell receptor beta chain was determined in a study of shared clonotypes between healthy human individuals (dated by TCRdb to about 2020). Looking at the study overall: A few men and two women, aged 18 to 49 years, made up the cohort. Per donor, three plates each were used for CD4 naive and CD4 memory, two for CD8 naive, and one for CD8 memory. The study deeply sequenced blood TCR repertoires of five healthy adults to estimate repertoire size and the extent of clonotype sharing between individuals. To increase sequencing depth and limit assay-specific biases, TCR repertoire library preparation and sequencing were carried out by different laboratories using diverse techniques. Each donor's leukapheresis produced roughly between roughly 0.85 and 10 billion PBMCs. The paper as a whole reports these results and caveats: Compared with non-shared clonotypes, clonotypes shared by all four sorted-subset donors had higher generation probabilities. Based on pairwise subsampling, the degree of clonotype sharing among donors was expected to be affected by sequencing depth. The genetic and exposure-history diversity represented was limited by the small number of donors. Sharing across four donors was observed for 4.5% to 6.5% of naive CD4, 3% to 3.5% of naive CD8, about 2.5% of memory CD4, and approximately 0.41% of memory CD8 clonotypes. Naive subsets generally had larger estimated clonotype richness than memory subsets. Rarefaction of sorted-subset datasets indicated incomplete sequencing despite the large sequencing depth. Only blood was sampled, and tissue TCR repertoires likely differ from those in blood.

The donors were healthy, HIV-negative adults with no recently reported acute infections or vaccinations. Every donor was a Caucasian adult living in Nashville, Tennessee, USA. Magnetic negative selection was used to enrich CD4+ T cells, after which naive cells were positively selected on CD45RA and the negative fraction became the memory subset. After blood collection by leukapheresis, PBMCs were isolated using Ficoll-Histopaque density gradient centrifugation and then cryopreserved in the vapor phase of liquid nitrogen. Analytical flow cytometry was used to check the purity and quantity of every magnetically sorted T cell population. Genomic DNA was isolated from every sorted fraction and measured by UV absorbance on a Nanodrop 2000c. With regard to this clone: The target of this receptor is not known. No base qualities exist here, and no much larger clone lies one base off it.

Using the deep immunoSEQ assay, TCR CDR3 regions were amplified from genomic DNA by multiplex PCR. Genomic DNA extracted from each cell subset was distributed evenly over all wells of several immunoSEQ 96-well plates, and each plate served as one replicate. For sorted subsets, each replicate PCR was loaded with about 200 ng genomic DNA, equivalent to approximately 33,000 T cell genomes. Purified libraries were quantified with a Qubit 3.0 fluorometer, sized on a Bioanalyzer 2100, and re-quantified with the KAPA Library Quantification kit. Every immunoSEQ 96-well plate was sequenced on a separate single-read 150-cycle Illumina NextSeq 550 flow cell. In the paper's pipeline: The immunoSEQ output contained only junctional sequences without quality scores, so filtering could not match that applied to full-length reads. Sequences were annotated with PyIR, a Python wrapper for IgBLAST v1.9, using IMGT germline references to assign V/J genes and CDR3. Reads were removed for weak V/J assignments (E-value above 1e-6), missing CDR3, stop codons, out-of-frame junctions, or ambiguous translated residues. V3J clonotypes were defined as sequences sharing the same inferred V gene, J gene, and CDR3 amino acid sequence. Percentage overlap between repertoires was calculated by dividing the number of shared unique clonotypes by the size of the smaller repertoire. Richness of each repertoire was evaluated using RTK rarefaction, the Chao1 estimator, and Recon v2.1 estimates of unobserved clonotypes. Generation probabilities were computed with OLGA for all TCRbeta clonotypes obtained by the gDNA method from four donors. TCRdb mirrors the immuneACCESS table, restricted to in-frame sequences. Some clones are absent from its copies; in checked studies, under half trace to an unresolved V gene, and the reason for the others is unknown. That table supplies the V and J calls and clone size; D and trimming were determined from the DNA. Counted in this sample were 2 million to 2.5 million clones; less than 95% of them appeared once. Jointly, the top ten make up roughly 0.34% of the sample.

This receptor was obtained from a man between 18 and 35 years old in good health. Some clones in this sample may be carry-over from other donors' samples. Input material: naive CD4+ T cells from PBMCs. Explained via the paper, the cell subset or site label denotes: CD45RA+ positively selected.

The sequenced DNA is TGTGCCAGCTCACCGGTACAGTCGAATAATGAAAAACTGTTTTTT. Its protein product is CASSPVQSNNEKLFF. The receptor chain draws on TRBV18 and TRBJ1-4; there is no confident call for the D gene. The junction carries 12 bases between V and J, which are trimmed by 3 bases and 4 bases respectively. As encoded in the germline V gene, CDR1 is KGHSH while CDR2 is LQKENI. Including the terminal cysteine and phenylalanine, the CDR3 comprises 15 residues. Only CDR3 DNA remains: 45 bases, in frame from the first base.